The 9 T cell receptor beta chains listed next were all sequenced from one sample in a study of glioma-infiltrating T cells. TCR alpha and beta CDR3 regions were amplified from RNA using iRepertoire nested multiplex PCR. MiXCR, applied by TCRdb to the multiplex PCR reads, yields one record per CDR3 protein. The table records approximately 100,000 distinct CDR3 sequences, about 28% of them present only once. Sequencing was performed on glioma tissue, nonneoplastic brain tissue, or PBMCs (not recorded which). Receptor source: a human donor with low-grade glioma or glioblastoma, undergoing nonglioma brain surgery, or in good health (not recorded which).

This chain links TRBV12-3 or TRBV12-4 with TRBJ1-2; maybe TRBD1 (5 bases). Trimming cost V 8 bases and J 5 bases, with 18 bases left between them. There are 14 residues in the CDR3. CDR3 sequence: CASRPRAGRYGYTF. Written as DNA, the CDR3 is TGTGCCAGCCGACCACGCGCAGGGAGGTATGGCTACACCTTC.

The sample holds many counts of this clonotype. The rearrangement joins TRBV19 to TRBJ2-1; D may be TRBD1 (5 bases). From germline, CDR1 is LNHDA and CDR2 SQIVND (reference sequence). The V end lost 7 bases, the J end lost 2 bases, and 6 bases lay between the germline ends. The CDR3 runs to 12 residues. The CDR3, as DNA: TGTGCCAGTAAGGGGACCTACAATGAGCAGTTCTTC. This codes for CASKGTYNEQFF.

This rearrangement joins TRBV20-1 to TRBJ1-2, with D uncertain. Trimming took 1 base from V and 0 from J, leaving 18 bases between them. This CDR3 has 17 residues. Germline loops: CDR1 DFQATT, CDR2 SNEGSKA (reference sequence). The CDR3 nucleotides are TGCAGTGCTAGAGCCCCCCCGGGAAAGCCCTCTAACTATGGCTACACCTTC. Translated: CSARAPPGKPSNYGYTF.

V usage is TRBV19 and J usage is TRBJ1-5; tentative D call: TRBD1 (6 bases). The CDR3 extends over 14 amino acids. Trimming left V 7 bases short and J 3 bases short, with 13 bases between. Germline V lookup: CDR1 LNHDA, CDR2 SQIVND (reference sequence). In DNA form, the CDR3 reads TGTGCCAGTACCATGGACAGAATCAATCAGCCCCAGCATTTT. This sequence encodes CASTMDRINQPQHF. The full variable domain, in which reference TRBV19 and TRBJ1-5 provide the parts outside the CDR3, is DGGITQSPKYLFRKEGQNVTLSCEQNLNHDAMYWYRQDPGQGLRLIYYSQIVNDFQKGDIAEGYSVSREKKESFPLTVTSAQKNPTAFYLCASTMDRINQPQHFGDGTRLSIL.

A few counts support this clonotype. This sequence joins TRBV19 and TRBJ2-7, with D unclear. Trimming stripped 2 bases from V and 0 bases from J, with 11 bases between. The CDR3 extends over 15 amino acids. Germline V lookup: CDR1 LNHDA, CDR2 SQIVND (reference sequence). The CDR3 DNA is TGTGCCAGTAGTATATCGTGGGCAAGCTCCTACGAGCAGTACTTC. Protein product: CASSISWASSYEQYF.

This clonotype showed up many times. The chain has TRBV7-9 and TRBJ1-1; 7 nucleotides line up with TRBD1. CDR1 is SEHNR, CDR2 FQNEAQ, per germline (reference sequence). This CDR3 is built from 15 residues. The V gene end was trimmed by 6 bases and the J gene end by 0 bases; junction bases not matched to a gene: 7. The CDR3 DNA follows: TGTGCCAGCAGTTTAACCGGGACAGTGAACACTGAAGCTTTCTTT. This encodes CASSLTGTVNTEAFF.

Concerning this clonotype: Sequence at one end of the junction differs from germline and may be a read error. This chain uses TRBV6-6 with TRBJ2-1; D unresolved. The germline V gene has CDR1 MNHNY and CDR2 SVGAGI (reference sequence). CDR3 length equals 13 residues. The CDR3 is CASSYETYSEQLF. In DNA form, the CDR3 reads TGTGCCAGCAGTTATGAGACTTACAGTGAGCAGCTCTTC.

This clonotype was recorded many times. This sequence joins TRBV14 and TRBJ1-6, with D perhaps matching TRBD1 (6 bases). V lost 6 bases and J 5 bases, leaving 11 bases between the germline ends. CDR1 and CDR2 from the germline V gene are SGHDN and FVKESK. This CDR3 region has 14 residues. DNA of the CDR3: TGTGCCAGCAGTCAACAGGGTGATAATTCACCCCTCCACTTT. Translation gives CASSQQGDNSPLHF.

As for this clonotype: Mismatch with germline at one junction end may stem from a read error. The chain carries TRBV18 and TRBJ1-2, with D perhaps TRBD1 (6 bases). Germline CDR1 is KGHSH and CDR2 is LQKENI. CDR3 length: 14 amino acids. CDR3 in DNA: TGTGCCAGCTCATGGGACGGACAGAGCTATGGCCACACCTTC. Translating gives CASSWDGQSYGHTF.